This T cell receptor (beta chain) was found in a study of blood T cell repertoires in COVID-19. On the study more broadly: Samples of COVID-19 (acute and convalescent) were obtained from the United States, Italy and Spain. From T cells, B-cell-depleted T cells, or PBMCs came the material, which was cDNA or gDNA.

Deletions cut 6 bases from V and 4 bases from J, with 6 bases between. The CDR3 is made up of 10 amino acids. CDR1 SQVTM and CDR2 ANQGSEA come from the germline V gene. Per the original data handling: For nucleated cells, counts were estimated from reference gene primer amplification. Sequencing was performed with immunoSEQ multiplex PCR; in TCRdb, only in-frame clones are kept and a portion is missing. From that table come the V and J calls and clone size; the DNA was used to work out D and trimming. The data contain 150,000 to 200,000 clones, about 88% of them seen just once; the ten biggest clones take up roughly a sixth.

The sequencing sample was made of peripheral blood. The receptor's source is a man aged 60 to 75 with active or convalescent COVID-19. The gene calls are TRBV29-1 and TRBJ1-2; D is unclear. The CDR3 protein is CSVNSYGYTF. The DNA of the CDR3 is TGCAGCGTCAACAGCTATGGCTACACCTTC.